This T cell receptor (beta chain) was recorded in a study of T-cell memory formation after mild COVID-19 (dated by TCRdb to about 2021). About the investigation overall: TCR sequence clusters from the two donors were found to be largely donor specific. In two donors, T-cell clones that expanded and contracted after mild COVID-19 were tracked by sequencing TCRalpha and TCRbeta repertoires over time. Two young, previously healthy adult volunteers, one female and one male, were included in the cohort. Overall study results and their limits: Some responding clones were detected in pre-infection memory, suggesting pre-existing cross-reactive memory T cells joined the SARS-CoV-2 response. From day 15 to 85, contracting clones showed balanced CD4/CD8 phenotypes, whereas a second wave of clones that expanded from day 15 to 37 leaned towards CD4+. SARS-CoV-2 specificity of the second-wave clones peaking on day 37 was not confirmed. The study included only a couple of mild cases, and larger cohorts that include severe cases with pre-infection samples were judged to be necessary. Contracting CD4+ clones turned up mainly in the CM and EM memory subsets, whereas EMRA was where CD8+ clones were enriched.

A word on this clonotype: Its antigen specificity is not known. No clone much larger than this one lies a single base away; base qualities are absent.

Ficoll-Paque density gradient centrifugation was the method used to isolate PBMCs. The sequencer was an Illumina NovaSeq 6000. cDNA libraries for TCRalpha and TCRbeta were prepared by 5'RACE using constant-segment primers, with sample barcodes and unique molecular identifiers added. Trizol reagent was used to extract RNA from every sample. The libraries were amplified in two PCR steps, and the second step added a second sample barcode and Illumina TruSeq adapters. Libraries were sequenced on an Illumina NovaSeq with 2 x 150 bp paired-end reads. The study's own analysis went as follows. With migec v1.2.7, reads were demultiplexed and then collapsed into UMI-guided consensus sequences. Using mixcr v2.1.11, UMI consensuses were aligned to TRA and TRB V and J templates and then assembled into clonotypes. A clonotype was counted as expanded or contracted only if both edgeR and NoisET called the change significant, with noise models trained on biological replicates. edgeR calls used a false discovery rate-adjusted p below 0.01 and a log2 fold-change threshold of 1. PCA with hierarchical clustering of max-normalized trajectories of the 1000 most abundant clonotypes was used as exploratory dynamics analysis. Separately sequenced CD4+ and CD8+ repertoires were used to assign the CD4 or CD8 phenotype of responding clones. The raw public data were reprocessed by TCRdb itself: fastp quality trimming at Q25, MiXCR clonotype calling, in-frame beta chains only. A single entry per CDR3 protein holds the most common genes and DNA from its merged rows. TCRdb's processing, not the authors', yielded these V and J calls. Within this sample are some 97,000 distinct CDR3 sequences, with roughly 11% of them counted one time only. The top ten constitute roughly two fifths of the sample.

The germline V gene supplies CDR1 SGDLS and CDR2 YYNGEE. Here V drops 7 bases and J drops 7 bases, and the junction holds 11 bases not matched to any gene. The CDR3 runs 15 residues from the cysteine to the phenylalanine. CDR3 DNA only is kept here, 45 bases in frame from base 1. The chain links TRBV9 with TRBJ2-2; 9 central nucleotides agree with TRBD2. The TCR originated in a young man who had mild COVID-19 (a few samples of this study predate the infection). The sample titles of this study are shuffled in the database, so cell type and time point are left out; the donor was told from shared clones. The sequenced material came from PBMCs or a T cell subset sorted from them (not recorded which). For the CDR3, the sequence is CASGLAGPAGGELFF. The bases read TGTGCCAGCGGTCTAGCGGGGCCCGCCGGCGGGGAGCTGTTTTTT.